These T cell receptor beta chains were read from a single sample in a study of identical twins. TCRdb analysed the 5' RACE reads with MiXCR anew, one entry per CDR3 protein. The data show 200,000 to 250,000 distinct CDR3 sequences, with over 12% seen just once and 8.8% held by the top ten. The sequenced sample was memory (CD45RO+) T cells sorted from blood. These receptor sequences come from a woman aged 18 to 35 in good health. The CDR3 runs from the conserved cysteine through the conserved F or W. The D gene is left open where the match is weak. Not all rows give a size; the values are once, few, many and, for expanded clones, a class.

J: TRBJ2-5; D: .; V: TRBV7-2; size: few; DNA: TGTGCCAGCAGCTTACTACCGACTCAAGAGACCCAGTACTTC; CDR3: CASSLLPTQETQYF
J: TRBJ1-1; D: .; V: TRBV29-1; size: .; DNA: TGCAGCGTTGAGGGACCGGGACGAAACACTGAAGCTTTCTTT; CDR3: CSVEGPGRNTEAFF
J: TRBJ1-4; D: TRBD1; V: TRBV9; size: few; DNA: TGTGCCAGCAGCCCCCGAGACAGGGGAGTACTGTTTTTT; CDR3: CASSPRDRGVLFF
J: TRBJ2-3; D: .; V: TRBV5-1; size: .; DNA: TGCGCCAGCAGCCCTGGTGGGAGGGATACGCAGTATTTT; CDR3: CASSPGGRDTQYF
J: TRBJ1-6; D: .; V: TRBV6-5; size: few; DNA: TGTGCCAGCAGTTACTCGGCGACAGGCCCGAGTACACCCCTCCACTTT; CDR3: CASSYSATGPSTPLHF
J: TRBJ2-2; D: TRBD1; V: TRBV4-2; size: .; DNA: TGTGCCAGCAGCCCTCGGGACAGAGACACCGGGGAGCTGTTTTTT; CDR3: CASSPRDRDTGELFF
J: TRBJ1-2; D: TRBD1; V: TRBV5-1; size: many; DNA: TGCGCCAGCAGCTTGGCGGGACAGGGAGAAGGCTACACCTTC; CDR3: CASSLAGQGEGYTF
J: TRBJ2-2; D: TRBD2; V: TRBV7-2; size: .; DNA: TGTGCCAGCAGCTTATTTAGCGGGGCGAACACCGGGGAGCTGTTTTTT; CDR3: CASSLFSGANTGELFF
J: TRBJ2-7; D: TRBD1; V: TRBV6-5; size: few; DNA: TGTGCCAGCAGTTTCAAACCGGGACAGGGGTCCTACGAGCAGTACTTC; CDR3: CASSFKPGQGSYEQYF
J: TRBJ2-2; D: .; V: TRBV7-2; size: few; DNA: TGTGCCAGCAGCTTCCCGGGACCCAGGGTGAATTTGGTAGCGGCTAACACCGGGGAGCTGTTTTTT; CDR3: CASSFPGPRVNLVAANTGELFF
J: TRBJ2-5; D: .; V: TRBV27; size: medium-sized; DNA: TGTGCCAGCAGTTTCCAGACTCAAGAGACCCAGTACTTC; CDR3: CASSFQTQETQYF
J: TRBJ2-1; D: .; V: TRBV5-1; size: few; DNA: TGCGCCAGCAGCTTGGCTCCCAACTACAATGAGCAGTTCTTC; CDR3: CASSLAPNYNEQFF
J: TRBJ2-1; D: .; V: TRBV12-3/TRBV12-4; size: once; DNA: TGTGCCAGCTGCGTGGGGCCCTACAATGAGCAGTTCTTC; CDR3: CASCVGPYNEQFF
J: TRBJ1-1; D: .; V: TRBV18; size: many; DNA: TGTGCCAGCTCGTTCAGCGGGGAGGCTGAAGCTTTCTTT; CDR3: CASSFSGEAEAFF
J: TRBJ2-1; D: TRBD2; V: TRBV29-1; size: many; DNA: TGCAGCGTTGTTGTAAGACTAGCGGGAGGTTTCTACAATGAGCAGTTCTTC; CDR3: CSVVVRLAGGFYNEQFF
J: TRBJ2-1; D: TRBD2; V: TRBV7-9; size: many; DNA: TGTGCCAGCAGCTCTTACTCGGGAGGGCCAAGGAATGAGCAGTTCTTC; CDR3: CASSSYSGGPRNEQFF
J: TRBJ2-5; D: .; V: TRBV12-3/TRBV12-4; size: few; DNA: TGTGCCAGCAGTTTAGCCCAGGATGGGCAAGAGACCCAGTACTTC; CDR3: CASSLAQDGQETQYF
J: TRBJ2-7; D: TRBD2; V: TRBV20-1; size: few; DNA: TGCAGTGCTACCCCAACTAGCGGGGGGTCCTACGAGCAGTACTTC; CDR3: CSATPTSGGSYEQYF
J: TRBJ1-1; D: .; V: TRBV29-1; size: many; DNA: TGCAGCGTTGAAGTATCACAATTGAACACTGAAGCTTTCTTT; CDR3: CSVEVSQLNTEAFF
J: TRBJ1-1; D: .; V: TRBV5-1; size: many; DNA: TGCGCCAGCAGCTTGGCTGGGCCTATGAACACTGAAGCTTTCTTT; CDR3: CASSLAGPMNTEAFF
J: TRBJ2-1; D: .; V: TRBV5-1; size: .; DNA: TGCGCCAGCAGCATCGGGACCTCTCGAGTCGATGAGCAGTTCTTC; CDR3: CASSIGTSRVDEQFF
J: TRBJ2-5; D: .; V: TRBV7-2; size: .; DNA: TGTGCCAGCAGCTTAGGTACAGCGGCCCAGTACTTC; CDR3: CASSLGTAAQYF
J: TRBJ2-5; D: TRBD2; V: TRBV25-1; size: many; DNA: TGTGCCAGCAGTGGGCTAGCGGGAGCGGGAAAGACCCAGTACTTC; CDR3: CASSGLAGAGKTQYF
J: TRBJ2-2; D: .; V: TRBV10-3; size: few; DNA: TGTGCCATCAGTGATAAAGACACCGGGGAGCTGTTTTTT; CDR3: CAISDKDTGELFF
J: TRBJ1-2; D: .; V: TRBV12-3/TRBV12-4; size: few; DNA: TGTGCCAGCAGTTTTTCGGGGGTTTATGGCTACACCTTC; CDR3: CASSFSGVYGYTF
J: TRBJ2-1; D: TRBD2; V: TRBV7-8; size: .; DNA: TGTGCCAGCAGCTTAGGCCCGAAGGGACTAGCGCAACTTGAGCAGTTCTTC; CDR3: CASSLGPKGLAQLEQFF
J: TRBJ2-5; D: .; V: TRBV7-2; size: .; DNA: TGTGCCAGCAGCTTAGCCCATCAGGGGCGAGGGACCCAGTACTTC; CDR3: CASSLAHQGRGTQYF
J: TRBJ2-2; D: .; V: TRBV7-2; size: .; DNA: TGTGCCAGCAGCTCCGTGGGTAGAGGTACCGGGGAGCTGTTTTTT; CDR3: CASSSVGRGTGELFF
J: TRBJ1-1; D: .; V: TRBV18; size: few; DNA: TGTGCCAGCTCACCACCGGAGACCGAGCTTTTAGCTTTCTTT; CDR3: CASSPPETELLAFF
J: TRBJ2-1; D: TRBD1; V: TRBV18; size: few; DNA: TGTGCCAGCTCACGCACAGGGGGCGGGTCCTACAATGAGCAGTTCTTC; CDR3: CASSRTGGGSYNEQFF
J: TRBJ1-3; D: .; V: TRBV18; size: .; DNA: TGTGCCAGCTCATCCAGCGCAGCGGGAAACACCATATATTTT; CDR3: CASSSSAAGNTIYF
J: TRBJ2-7; D: TRBD2; V: TRBV6-5; size: many; DNA: TGTGCCAGCAGTTACTCGGTGCGGGAGAGATACGAGCAGTACTTC; CDR3: CASSYSVRERYEQYF
J: TRBJ2-5; D: TRBD2; V: TRBV12-3/TRBV12-4; size: .; DNA: TGTGCCAGCAGTTTAGGGGGGGGGGATGGGGAGACCCAGTACTTC; CDR3: CASSLGGGDGETQYF
J: TRBJ2-1; D: TRBD1; V: TRBV5-1; size: many; DNA: TGCGCCAGTTCACTAGGGGGCCTCTACAATGAGCAGTTCTTC; CDR3: CASSLGGLYNEQFF
J: TRBJ1-4; D: .; V: TRBV5-5; size: many; DNA: TGTGCCAGCAGCTTGACGGGGGAGGAAAAACTGTTTTTT; CDR3: CASSLTGEEKLFF
J: TRBJ2-2; D: TRBD2; V: TRBV27; size: .; DNA: TGTGCCAGCAACAAAGCGGGAGGGGGAACCGGGGAGCTGTTTTTT; CDR3: CASNKAGGGTGELFF
J: TRBJ1-1; D: .; V: TRBV7-3; size: .; DNA: TGTGCCAGCGGGGGGGGTCCCCTTATATCCACTGAAGCTTTCTTT; CDR3: CASGGGPLISTEAFF
J: TRBJ2-7; D: TRBD1; V: TRBV12-3/TRBV12-4; size: .; DNA: TGTGCCAGCAGTTTCGGGACAGGGTCCGAGCAGTACTTC; CDR3: CASSFGTGSEQYF
J: TRBJ1-1; D: .; V: TRBV21-1; size: many; DNA: TGTGCCAGCAGCAAAGGCCAGACAGGGGGCGCGGTGCGGACCACTGAAGCTTTCTTT; CDR3: CASSKGQTGGAVRTTEAFF